The T cell receptor beta chain under discussion was sequenced for a study of blood T cell repertoires in COVID-19. Ages ranged from roughly 18 to 100 years, with residence in more than 20 US areas. Grouping used clinical history reported by participants in a survey and questionnaire. The assay was immunoSEQ multiplex PCR, and TCRdb's table has in-frame clones only and misses some. The sample consists of about 170,000 clones, around three quarters of them appearing once. V gave up 1 base and J gave up 9 bases; unmatched junction bases: 13. Per germline, CDR1 SGHRS and CDR2 YFSETQ. The CDR3 is 16 residues long.

Sequences were obtained from PBMCs or T cells enriched from blood (not recorded which). The rearrangement links TRBV5-1 to TRBJ2-1, with 7 bases matching TRBD2. This sequence originates from a woman between 65 and 79 years old in a cohort exposed to, infected with or recovered from COVID-19 (not recorded which). DNA of the CDR3: TGCGCCAGCAGCTTGTTCCGGGAGGCTGGTTTAGGTGAGCAGTTCTTC. It is translated as CASSLFREAGLGEQFF.